This TCR beta chain came from a study of tumor and adjacent non-tumor tissue in lung cancer. Overall study context: Histology: about twelve adenocarcinoma, a couple of squamous cell carcinoma, 1 small cell lung cancer. Each sample yielded approximately 4.2 million productive TCRbeta reads on average.

A modified ARM-PCR protocol with three rounds of nested PCR amplified TCRbeta. MiXCR, applied by TCRdb to the multiplex PCR reads, yields one record per CDR3 protein. The sample includes 75,000 to 100,000 distinct CDR3 sequences, 67% of them seen just once. RNA was extracted from bulk tissue without any cell sorting. About this clonotype itself: The germline gene is not matched at one end of the junction; a read error may be the cause.

CDR3 length equals 16 residues. Germline V gives CDR1 SGHAT, CDR2 FQDESV (reference sequence). Sequencing used lung tumor tissue. This sequence joins TRBV11-1 and TRBJ2-3; 9 bases align to TRBD1. This TCR was sampled from a man aged 60 to 75 with non-small cell lung cancer. The CDR3 protein is CASSVVQGASPDAQYF. The CDR3 DNA sequence: TGTGCCAGCAGCGTTGTACAGGGGGCGTCGCCAGATGCGCAGTATTTT.